A single sample is the source of the 25 T cell receptor beta chains below, sequenced in a study of shared clonotypes between healthy human individuals. Profiling relied on immunoSEQ multiplex PCR, and the TCRdb table lists in-frame clones only, not all of them. The sample records some 2,000,000 clones, over 85% being singletons. Material for sequencing was naive CD4+ T cells sorted from blood. Subset indicated: CD45RA+ positively selected. The receptors were gathered from a man in his late teens or twenties in good health.

The rearrangement joins TRBV5-1 to TRBJ2-5; D call uncertain. The CDR3 is 16 amino acids. The germline CDR1 and CDR2 sequences are SGHRS and YFSETQ. V lost 2 bases and J lost 5, with 19 bases in between. CDR3 sequence (DNA): TGCGCCAGCAGCTTTGGATCGGCTCGGGTAGGGGAGACCCAGTACTTC. Translating gives CASSFGSARVGETQYF.

The rearrangement links TRBV23-1 to TRBJ2-5, with a possible D match to TRBD2 (5 bases). TRBV23-1 is identified as an open reading frame with a role that is uncertain. With 6 bases removed from V and 0 bases from J, the gap between germline ends came to 26 bases. The CDR3 runs to 19 residues. CDR3 DNA sequence: TGCGCCAGCAGATGTGCCCATGGGGTCGGGGTCGGATACCAAGAGACCCAGTACTTC. Its protein product is CASRCAHGVGVGYQETQYF.

The chain joins TRBV6-6 to TRBJ2-7, with D unclear. The germline CDR1 and CDR2 sequences are MNHNY and SVGAGI (reference sequence). V lost 2 bases and J 4 bases, leaving 9 bases between the germline ends. This CDR3 is 13 amino acids long. The CDR3 sequence is CASSYTDPYEQYF. The CDR3 DNA follows: TGTGCCAGCAGTTACACAGACCCATACGAGCAGTACTTC.

The chain is built from TRBV5-1 and TRBJ2-1, with D perhaps TRBD2 (6 bases). The germline V and J ends were trimmed by 0 bases and 4 bases, with 11 bases remaining between them. Per the germline V gene, CDR1 is SGHRS and CDR2 is YFSETQ. There are 15 residues in the CDR3. This CDR3 is CASSLDGRDYNEQFF. The CDR3 DNA reads TGCGCCAGCAGCTTGGATGGGCGGGATTACAATGAGCAGTTCTTC. The full variable domain, completed using reference TRBV5-1 and TRBJ2-1, is KAGVTQTPRYLIKTRGQQVTLSCSPISGHRSVSWYQQTPGQGLQFLFEYFSETQRNKGNFPGRFSGRQFSNSRSEMNVSTLELGDSALYLCASSLDGRDYNEQFFGPGTRLTVL.

In the case of this clone: Within the sample, other DNA sequences also encode this same CDR3. This chain uses TRBV7-9 with TRBJ1-1; D possibly corresponds to TRBD1 (6 bases). The CDR3 extends over 14 amino acids. Germline V gives CDR1 SEHNR, CDR2 FQNEAQ (reference sequence). Trimming cost V 3 bases and J 0 bases, with 8 bases left between them. DNA of the CDR3: TGTGCCAGCAGCTTGACAGGTTTGAACACTGAAGCTTTCTTT. Protein: CASSLTGLNTEAFF.

The CDR3 coding sequence is TGTGCCAGCAGCTTGTGGGGACCCAATGAGCAGTTCTTC. This encodes CASSLWGPNEQFF. This chain connects TRBV7-2 to TRBJ2-1; tentatively, D is TRBD1 or TRBD2 (5 bases each). V shed 3 bases and J shed 6 bases, with 9 bases lying between them. CDR3 size: 13 residues. Germline CDR1 reads SGHTA; CDR2 reads FQGNSA. Variable domain in full (rest from reference TRBV7-2 and TRBJ2-1): GAGVSQSPSNKVTEKGKDVELRCDPISGHTALYWYRQSLGQGLEFLIYFQGNSAPDKSGLPSDRFSAERTGGSVSTLTIQRTQQEDSAVYLCASSLWGPNEQFFGPGTRLTVL.

This chain connects TRBV5-1 to TRBJ1-6, with 7 bases fitting TRBD1. The CDR3 sequence is 15 residues long. Germline CDR1 and CDR2: SGHRS and YFSETQ. Losses at the gene ends were 2 bases for V and 6 bases for J; bases not matched to a gene: 5. The CDR3 coding sequence is TGCGCCAGCAGCTTACAGGGGACCAGTAATTCACCCCTCCACTTT. The encoded protein is CASSLQGTSNSPLHF.

The chain links TRBV7-9 to TRBJ1-4, with TRBD1 matching 8 bases. This CDR3 contains 15 residues. Trimming removed 6 bases from V and 3 bases from J; junction bases left unmatched: 6. Germline CDR1 is SEHNR and CDR2 is FQNEAQ (reference sequence). CDR3 in amino acids: CASRPTGAPNEKLFF. Here the CDR3 DNA reads TGTGCCAGCAGACCGACAGGGGCCCCTAATGAAAAACTGTTTTTT.

The V call is TRBV18, the J call TRBJ2-7; weak D call: TRBD2 (5 bases). CDR1 and CDR2 (germline): KGHSH, LQKENI. Trimming stripped 0 bases from V and 6 bases from J, with 15 bases between. CDR3 length equals 15 residues. The CDR3 bases are TGTGCCAGCTCACCACCAGATGCCCGCGGGCGCGAGCAGTACTTC. Protein: CASSPPDARGREQYF.

This chain links TRBV5-4 with TRBJ2-5, with TRBD1 matching over 9 bases. CDR1 SGHNT and CDR2 YYREEE come from the germline V gene (reference sequence). V lost 4 bases to trimming and J lost 1 base; unmatched junction nucleotides: 8. The CDR3 is 16 residues long. CDR3 residues: CASSRTGAATQETQYF. CDR3 bases: TGTGCCAGCAGCAGGACAGGGGCAGCCACCCAAGAGACCCAGTACTTC. Full variable domain (rest looked up from reference TRBV5-4 and TRBJ2-5): ETGVTQSPTHLIKTRGQQVTLRCSSQSGHNTVSWYQQALGQGPQFIFQYYREEENGRGNFPPRFSGLQFPNYSSELNVNALELDDSALYLCASSRTGAATQETQYFGPGTRLLVL.

This clone was seen just once. Within the sample, other DNA sequences also encode this same CDR3. This sequence joins TRBV5-1 and TRBJ1-2; D is unresolved. The CDR3 extends over 14 amino acids. Germline-derived CDR1 and CDR2 are SGHRS and YFSETQ. The germline V and J ends were trimmed by 0 bases and 3 bases, with 9 bases remaining between them. CDR3: CASSLDPADYGYTF. In DNA form, the CDR3 reads TGCGCCAGCAGCTTGGATCCGGCGGACTATGGCTACACCTTC.

Worth noting for this clone: At one boundary the junction diverges from the germline segment, which might be a read error. J is TRBJ2-7 and V is TRBV10-2; no clear D gene. The CDR3 sequence is 14 residues long. Per the germline V gene, CDR1 is WSHSY and CDR2 is SAAADI. The CDR3 nucleotides are TGTGCCATCAGTGCGAACATCTACTCCTACGAGCAGTACTTC. Protein sequence: CAISANIYSYEQYF.

With regard to this clone: In the same sample, other DNA sequences code for this CDR3. The rearrangement links TRBV28 to TRBJ2-1; D is possibly TRBD1 (6 bases). The germline CDR1 and CDR2 sequences are MDHEN and SYDVKM. The CDR3 length is 13 residues. The V gene lost 6 bases and the J gene lost 3 bases, with 9 bases spanning the gap. The CDR3 DNA is TGTGCCAGCAGCCCGGACAGCTACAATGAGCAGTTCTTC. This translates into CASSPDSYNEQFF. The full variable domain, its missing parts supplied by reference TRBV28 and TRBJ2-1, is DVKVTQSSRYLVKRTGEKVFLECVQDMDHENMFWYRQDPGLGLRLIYFSYDVKMKEKGDIPEGYSVSREKKERFSLILESASTNQTSMYLCASSPDSYNEQFFGPGTRLTVL.

The chain carries TRBV18 and TRBJ1-1; the match to TRBD1 covers 9 bases. Germline V CDR1 and CDR2: KGHSH, LQKENI. CDR3 length equals 18 residues. The ends lost 6 bases at V and 3 bases at J; junction bases unmatched: 17. Written as DNA, the CDR3 is TGTGCCAGCTCTCCCAATATCGGGACAGGGTCCGTGGACACTGAAGCTTTCTTT. Encoded protein: CASSPNIGTGSVDTEAFF.

This chain uses TRBV29-1 with TRBJ2-1, with 7 bases aligning to TRBD1. Germline V gene data show CDR1 as SQVTM and CDR2 as ANQGSEA. This CDR3 has 16 residues. The J segment lost 10 bases and the V segment lost 3 bases, leaving 18 bases of the junction unmatched. The CDR3 loop reads CSVEGTEGPVYREQFF. CDR3 nucleotides: TGCAGCGTTGAGGGGACAGAAGGTCCCGTTTATCGGGAGCAGTTCTTC.

Concerning this clone: Within the sample, other DNA sequences also encode this same CDR3. This chain's CDR3 is CASSVGTSGYNEQFF. CDR3 in DNA: TGTGCCAGCAGCGTCGGGACTAGCGGCTACAATGAGCAGTTCTTC. The chain has TRBV9 and TRBJ2-1; 11 bases are shared with TRBD2. Germline V gene sequence: CDR1 SGDLS, CDR2 YYNGEE. There are 15 residues in the CDR3. J lost 3 bases, V lost 2 bases, and 1 base had no gene match. Drawing the rest from reference TRBV9 and TRBJ2-1, the complete variable domain is DSGVTQTPKHLITATGQRVTLRCSPRSGDLSVYWYQQSLDQGLQFLIQYYNGEERAKGNILERFSAQQFPDLHSELNLSSLELGDSALYFCASSVGTSGYNEQFFGPGTRLTVL.

The chain combines TRBV20-1 with TRBJ1-1, with D perhaps matching TRBD1 (6 bases). V lost 7 bases and J 2 bases, leaving 8 bases between the germline ends. The CDR3 contains 11 residues. From germline, CDR1 is DFQATT and CDR2 SNEGSKA (reference sequence). CDR3: CSEDSNTEAFF. As DNA, the CDR3 is TGCAGTGAGGACAGCAACACTGAAGCTTTCTTT.

V gene TRBV18 combines with J gene TRBJ2-2; TRBD1 matches 8 bases. The CDR3 length is 16 residues. Per the germline V gene, CDR1 is KGHSH and CDR2 is LQKENI. After removal of 6 bases from V and 1 base from J, the junction contained 7 bases not matched to a gene. The CDR3 bases are TGTGCCAGCTCCCAGACAGGGGTCGAGAACACCGGGGAGCTGTTTTTT. It is translated as CASSQTGVENTGELFF.

The V call is TRBV9, the J call TRBJ2-2, with TRBD1 identical over 8 bases. The CDR3 loop spans 17 amino acids. V shed 4 bases and J 4 bases; nucleotides not matched to a gene: 12. Germline V gene sequence: CDR1 SGDLS, CDR2 YYNGEE. CDR3 bases: TGTGCCAGCAGCACGCGATCGGACAGGGCCGGCACCGGGGAGCTGTTTTTT. It yields the protein CASSTRSDRAGTGELFF.

The chain combines TRBV5-4 with TRBJ2-7, with 9 bases fitting TRBD1. Germline V gives CDR1 SGHNT, CDR2 YYREEE (reference sequence). CDR3 size: 15 residues. V shed 4 bases, J shed 4 bases, and the junction held 9 bases outside the gene matches. The CDR3 reads CASSLPGQGKYEQYF. The CDR3 DNA reads TGTGCCAGCAGCCTACCGGGACAGGGTAAATACGAGCAGTACTTC.

CDR3 nucleotide sequence: TGTGCCAGCAGCTTCGGACTAGCGGGACGGTACGAGCAGTACTTC. Protein product: CASSFGLAGRYEQYF. The rearrangement links TRBV7-2 to TRBJ2-7; 12 nucleotides match TRBD2. This CDR3 region has 15 residues. V was pared by 3 bases and J by 4 bases, with 4 bases of the junction left unmatched. Germline V gene lookup returns CDR1 SGHTA and CDR2 FQGNSA.

This clone has just one count. The chain joins TRBV5-3 to TRBJ2-5; a possible D gene is TRBD2 (6 bases). TRBV5-3 is treated as an ORF (open reading frame) with a function not yet certain. The CDR3 has 17 amino acids. Trimming left V 0 bases short and J 4 bases short, with 19 bases between. CDR3 nucleotides: TGTGCCAGAAGCTTGGAATTGAGTGTAAGGAGGGGAGAGACCCAGTACTTC. It specifies CARSLELSVRRGETQYF.

The chain employs TRBV29-1 and TRBJ2-3; the match to TRBD2 covers 13 bases. The germline CDR1 and CDR2 sequences are SQVTM and ANQGSEA. With 4 bases clipped from V and 6 bases from J, the junction kept 4 bases outside the gene matches. The CDR3 extends over 14 amino acids. This CDR3 is CSVAETSGGDTQYF. CDR3 bases: TGCAGCGTTGCGGAGACTAGCGGGGGGGATACGCAGTATTTT.

This rearrangement joins TRBV4-2 to TRBJ2-7, with 8 bases fitting TRBD1. Germline CDR1 and CDR2: LGHNA and YNFKEQ. CDR3 size: 15 residues. V gave up 0 bases and J gave up 3 bases; unmatched junction bases: 4. This chain's CDR3 is CASSQERTGYYEQYF. For the CDR3, the DNA is TGTGCCAGCAGCCAAGAACGGACAGGGTACTACGAGCAGTACTTC.

The CDR3: CASSPGAAGKPLTYEQYF. DNA of the CDR3: TGTGCCAGCAGCCCGGGTGCGGCGGGTAAACCGTTAACCTACGAGCAGTACTTC. The genes are TRBV11-2 and TRBJ2-7; the D gene is possibly TRBD2 (5 bases). Germline CDR1 reads SGHAT; CDR2 reads FQNNGV. This CDR3 region has 18 residues. Trimming removed 5 bases at V and 2 bases at J, with 25 bases between.